Listed below are T cell receptor beta chains from one sample, sequenced in a study of T cell repertoires in cytomegalovirus infection. These TCRs are of unknown antigen specificity. MiXCR, applied by TCRdb to the reads, yields one record per CDR3 protein. The sample lists approximately 76,000 distinct CDR3 sequences; 24% were seen once. The sample was CD8+ T cells from cultured PBMCs, taken from culture after CMV antigen stimulation. These receptors originate from a human donor in good health (CMV status not recorded). Some clones in this sample may be carry-over from other donors' samples. Both conserved end residues are part of each CDR3. The order of the fields is D gene, J gene, V gene, clone size, CDR3 protein. D genes are given only for firm matches. Clone size appears in some rows only: once, few, many, or a class for an expanded clone.

.	TRBJ2-3	TRBV6-5	many	CASSYSSPGELQYF
TRBD1	TRBJ2-7	TRBV27	few	CASTQPPGDRESNEQYF
.	TRBJ1-3	TRBV9	.	CASSGRRREGNTIYF
TRBD1	TRBJ2-2	TRBV20-1	once	CSARPTGTGVNFWELFF
TRBD1	TRBJ1-5	TRBV19	few	CASSIKTTGAPRNQPQHF
.	TRBJ2-3	TRBV5-5	once	CASSGGTDSTDTQYF
TRBD1	TRBJ2-3	TRBV6-1	many	CASSEPTGLSSTDTQYF
.	TRBJ2-2	TRBV7-2	many	CASSGGIGELFF
.	TRBJ2-7	TRBV7-9	many	CASSYLVGGPRAYEQYF
.	TRBJ1-1	TRBV11-1	many	CASSLVLAREAFF
.	TRBJ2-1	TRBV5-4	.	CASSLMDDEQFF
.	TRBJ2-7	TRBV4-3	few	CASSQDEALSYEQYF
.	TRBJ2-7	TRBV15	.	CATSRTGLNYEQYF
TRBD1	TRBJ2-3	TRBV5-4	many	CASSVGQTDTQYF
TRBD1	TRBJ2-2	TRBV19	.	CASSTDRGLTGELFF
.	TRBJ2-6	TRBV7-6	many	CASSLGSSGANVLTF
.	TRBJ2-1	TRBV9	.	CASSVDHRTYNEQFF